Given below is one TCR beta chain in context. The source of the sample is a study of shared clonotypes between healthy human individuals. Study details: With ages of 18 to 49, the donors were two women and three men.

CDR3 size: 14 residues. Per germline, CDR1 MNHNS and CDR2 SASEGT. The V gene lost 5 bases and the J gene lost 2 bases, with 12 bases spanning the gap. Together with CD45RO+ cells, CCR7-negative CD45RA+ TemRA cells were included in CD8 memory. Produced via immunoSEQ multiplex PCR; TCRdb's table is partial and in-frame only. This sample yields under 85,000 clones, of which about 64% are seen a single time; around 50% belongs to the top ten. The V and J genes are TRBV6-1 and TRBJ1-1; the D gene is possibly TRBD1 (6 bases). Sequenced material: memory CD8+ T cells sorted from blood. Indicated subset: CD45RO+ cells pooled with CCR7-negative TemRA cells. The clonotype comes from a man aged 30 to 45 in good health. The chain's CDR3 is CASSSSGENTEAFF. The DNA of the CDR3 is TGTGCCAGCAGTTCGTCAGGGGAAAACACTGAAGCTTTCTTT.